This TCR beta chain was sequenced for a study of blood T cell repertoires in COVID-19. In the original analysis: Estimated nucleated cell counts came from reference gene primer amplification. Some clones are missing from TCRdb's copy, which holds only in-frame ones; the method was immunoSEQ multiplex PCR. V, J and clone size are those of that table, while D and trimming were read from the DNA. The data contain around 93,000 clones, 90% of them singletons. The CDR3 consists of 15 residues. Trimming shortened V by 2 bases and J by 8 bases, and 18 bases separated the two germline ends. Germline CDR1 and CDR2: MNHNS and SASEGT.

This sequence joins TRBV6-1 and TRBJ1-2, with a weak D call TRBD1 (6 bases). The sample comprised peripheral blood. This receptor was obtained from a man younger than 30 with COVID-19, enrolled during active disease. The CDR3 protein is CASSETVNRVNGYTF. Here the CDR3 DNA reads TGTGCCAGCAGTGAAACGGTGAACAGGGTAAACGGCTACACCTTC.